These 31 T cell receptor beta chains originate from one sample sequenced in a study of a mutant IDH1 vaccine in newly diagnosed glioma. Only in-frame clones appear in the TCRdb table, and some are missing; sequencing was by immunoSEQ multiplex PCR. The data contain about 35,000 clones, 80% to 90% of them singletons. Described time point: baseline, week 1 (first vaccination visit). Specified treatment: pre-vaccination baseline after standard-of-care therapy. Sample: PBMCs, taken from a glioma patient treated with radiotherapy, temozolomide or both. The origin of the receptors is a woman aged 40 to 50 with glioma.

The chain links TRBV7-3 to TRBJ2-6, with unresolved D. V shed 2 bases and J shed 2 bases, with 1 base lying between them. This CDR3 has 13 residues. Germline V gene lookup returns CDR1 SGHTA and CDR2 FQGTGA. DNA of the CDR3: TGTGCCAGCAGCTTACCTGGGGCCAACGTCCTGACTTTC. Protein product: CASSLPGANVLTF.

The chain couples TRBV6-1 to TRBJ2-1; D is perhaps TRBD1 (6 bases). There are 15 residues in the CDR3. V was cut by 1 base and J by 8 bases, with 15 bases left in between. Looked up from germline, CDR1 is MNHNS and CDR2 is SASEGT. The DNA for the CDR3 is TGTGCCAGCAGTGAAGTTGGGGGCACGGGTGATGAGCAGTTCTTC. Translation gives CASSEVGGTGDEQFF.

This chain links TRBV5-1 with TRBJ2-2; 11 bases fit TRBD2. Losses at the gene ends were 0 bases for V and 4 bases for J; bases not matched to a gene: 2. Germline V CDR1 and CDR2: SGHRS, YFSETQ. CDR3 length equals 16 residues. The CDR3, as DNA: TGCGCCAGCAGCTTGGGGACTAGCGGGCCCACCGGGGAGCTGTTTTTT. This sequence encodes CASSLGTSGPTGELFF.

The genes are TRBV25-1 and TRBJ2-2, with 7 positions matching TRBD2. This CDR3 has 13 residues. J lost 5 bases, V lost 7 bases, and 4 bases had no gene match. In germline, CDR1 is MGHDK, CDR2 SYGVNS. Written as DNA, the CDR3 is TGTGCCAGCAAGGTGGGAGGGACCGGGGAGCTGTTTTTT. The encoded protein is CASKVGGTGELFF.

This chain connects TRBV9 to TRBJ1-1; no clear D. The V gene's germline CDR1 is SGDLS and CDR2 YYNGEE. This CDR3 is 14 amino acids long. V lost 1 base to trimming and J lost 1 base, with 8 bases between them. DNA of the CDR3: TGTGCCAGCAGCGTATCCGGTCCGAACACTGAAGCTTTCTTT. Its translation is CASSVSGPNTEAFF.

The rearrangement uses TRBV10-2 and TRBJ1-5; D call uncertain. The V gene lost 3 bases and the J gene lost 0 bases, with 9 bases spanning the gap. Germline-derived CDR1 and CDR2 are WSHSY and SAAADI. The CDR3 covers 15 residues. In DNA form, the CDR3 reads TGCGCCAGCAGTGATGGGTATTTTAGCAATCAGCCCCAGCATTTT. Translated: CASSDGYFSNQPQHF.

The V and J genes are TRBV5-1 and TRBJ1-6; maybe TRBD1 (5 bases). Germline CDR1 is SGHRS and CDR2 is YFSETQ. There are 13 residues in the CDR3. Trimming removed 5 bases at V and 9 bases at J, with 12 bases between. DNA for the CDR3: TGCGCCAGCAGGGGGGGGGTTGGTTCACCCCTCCACTTT. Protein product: CASRGGVGSPLHF.

This CDR3 reads CASSTRDTNTGELFF. CDR3 nucleotide sequence: TGCGCCAGCAGCACCCGGGACACGAACACCGGGGAGCTGTTTTTT. The chain carries TRBV4-3 and TRBJ2-2; D may be TRBD1 (6 bases). Germline V CDR1 and CDR2: LGHNA, YSLEER. Deletions cut 5 bases from V and 0 bases from J, with 10 bases between. The CDR3 spans 15 residues.

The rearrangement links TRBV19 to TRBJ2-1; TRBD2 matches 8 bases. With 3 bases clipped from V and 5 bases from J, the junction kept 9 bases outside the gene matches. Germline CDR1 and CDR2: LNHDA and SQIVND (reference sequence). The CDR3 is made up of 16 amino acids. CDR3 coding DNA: TGTGCCAGTAGTATCCCCGGGAGGGGCCACCACAATGAGCAGTTCTTC. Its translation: CASSIPGRGHHNEQFF.

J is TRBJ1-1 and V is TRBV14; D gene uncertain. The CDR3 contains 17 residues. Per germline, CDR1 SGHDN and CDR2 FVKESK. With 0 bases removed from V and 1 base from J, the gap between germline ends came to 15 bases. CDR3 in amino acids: CASSQDMMVASNTEAFF. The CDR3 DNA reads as TGTGCCAGCAGCCAAGATATGATGGTTGCCTCGAACACTGAAGCTTTCTTT.

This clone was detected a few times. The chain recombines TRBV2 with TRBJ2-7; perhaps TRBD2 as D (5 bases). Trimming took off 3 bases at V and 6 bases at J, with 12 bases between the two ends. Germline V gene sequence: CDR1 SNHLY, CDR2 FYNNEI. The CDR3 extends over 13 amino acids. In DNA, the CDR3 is TGTGCCAGCAGTGATCCTAGAGGGCCCGAGCAGTACTTC. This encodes CASSDPRGPEQYF.

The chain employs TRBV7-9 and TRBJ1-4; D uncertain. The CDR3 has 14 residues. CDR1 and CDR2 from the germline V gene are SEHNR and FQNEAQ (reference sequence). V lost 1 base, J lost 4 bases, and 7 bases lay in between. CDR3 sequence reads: CASSLVRRNEKLFF. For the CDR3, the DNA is TGTGCCAGCAGCTTAGTTCGGCGTAATGAAAAACTGTTTTTT.

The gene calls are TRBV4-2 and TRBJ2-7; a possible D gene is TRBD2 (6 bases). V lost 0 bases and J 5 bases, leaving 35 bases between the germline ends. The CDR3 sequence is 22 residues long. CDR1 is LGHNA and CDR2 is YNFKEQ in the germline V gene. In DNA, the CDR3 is TGTGCCAGCAGCCAAGATCGATGGTGGCGGGATCCGAATAGCGATCCCACCCACGAGCAGTACTTC. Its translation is CASSQDRWWRDPNSDPTHEQYF.

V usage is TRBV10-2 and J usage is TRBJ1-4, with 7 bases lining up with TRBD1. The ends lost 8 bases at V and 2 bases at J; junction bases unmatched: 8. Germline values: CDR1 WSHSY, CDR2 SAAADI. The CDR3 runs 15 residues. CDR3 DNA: TGCGCCAGCTCAAAAGGGGGCCATACTAATGAAAAACTGTTTTTT. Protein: CASSKGGHTNEKLFF.

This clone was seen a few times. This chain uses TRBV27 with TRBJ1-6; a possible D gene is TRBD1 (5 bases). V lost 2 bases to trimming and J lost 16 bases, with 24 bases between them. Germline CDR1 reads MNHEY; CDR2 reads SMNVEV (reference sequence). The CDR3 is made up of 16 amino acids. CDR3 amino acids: CASSLTPGPSVKYLHF. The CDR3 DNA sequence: TGTGCCAGCAGTTTAACCCCGGGACCCAGCGTAAAATATCTCCACTTT.

The CDR3: CASSQGPGGYGYTF. CDR3 bases: TGCGCCAGCAGCCAAGGGCCAGGGGGCTATGGCTACACCTTC. The chain links TRBV4-1 to TRBJ1-2, with 7 bases fitting TRBD1. Germline loops: CDR1 MGHRA, CDR2 YSYEKL. Losses at the gene ends were 1 base for V and 4 bases for J; bases not matched to a gene: 3. This CDR3 has 14 amino acids.

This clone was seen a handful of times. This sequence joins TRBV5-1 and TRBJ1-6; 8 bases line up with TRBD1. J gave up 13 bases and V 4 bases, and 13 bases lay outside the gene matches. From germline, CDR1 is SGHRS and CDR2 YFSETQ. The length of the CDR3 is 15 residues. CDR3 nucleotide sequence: TGCGCCAGCAGCCCGGGGACAACAGGGGGTAATCCCCTCCACTTT. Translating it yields CASSPGTTGGNPLHF.

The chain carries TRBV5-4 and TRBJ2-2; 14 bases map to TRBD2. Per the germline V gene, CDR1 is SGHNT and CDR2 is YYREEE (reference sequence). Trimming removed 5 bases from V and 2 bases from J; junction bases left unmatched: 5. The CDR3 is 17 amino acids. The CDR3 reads CASRSGLAGANTGELFF. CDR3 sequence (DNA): TGTGCCAGCAGGTCGGGACTAGCGGGAGCAAACACCGGGGAGCTGTTTTTT. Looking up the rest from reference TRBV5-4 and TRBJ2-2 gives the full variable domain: ETGVTQSPTHLIKTRGQQVTLRCSSQSGHNTVSWYQQALGQGPQFIFQYYREEENGRGNFPPRFSGLQFPNYSSELNVNALELDDSALYLCASRSGLAGANTGELFFGEGSRLTVL.

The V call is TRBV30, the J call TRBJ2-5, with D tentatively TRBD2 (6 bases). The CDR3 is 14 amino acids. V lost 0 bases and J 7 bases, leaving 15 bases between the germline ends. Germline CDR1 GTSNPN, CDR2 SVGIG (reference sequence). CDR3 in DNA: TGTGCCTGGAGTGTTTTAGTGAGGCGGGGGACCCAGTACTTC. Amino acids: CAWSVLVRRGTQYF.

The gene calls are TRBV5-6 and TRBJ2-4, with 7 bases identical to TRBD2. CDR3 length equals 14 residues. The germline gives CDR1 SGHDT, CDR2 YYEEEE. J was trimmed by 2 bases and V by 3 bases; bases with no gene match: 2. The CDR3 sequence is CASSWGGTKNIQYF. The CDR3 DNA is TGTGCCAGCAGCTGGGGGGGAACCAAAAACATTCAGTACTTC.

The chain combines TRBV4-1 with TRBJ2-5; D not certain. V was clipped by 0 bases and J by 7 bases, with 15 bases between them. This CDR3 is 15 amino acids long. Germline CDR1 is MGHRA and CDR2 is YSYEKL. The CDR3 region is CASSQDDNPSGTQYF. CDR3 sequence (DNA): TGCGCCAGCAGCCAAGATGATAACCCGTCGGGGACCCAGTACTTC.

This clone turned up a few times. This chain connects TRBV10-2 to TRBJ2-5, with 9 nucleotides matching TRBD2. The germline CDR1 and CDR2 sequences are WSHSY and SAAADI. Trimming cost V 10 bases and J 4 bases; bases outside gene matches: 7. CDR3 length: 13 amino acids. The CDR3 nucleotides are TGCGCCACCGGCGGGGGGGCCGGAGAGACCCAGTACTTC. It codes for CATGGGAGETQYF.

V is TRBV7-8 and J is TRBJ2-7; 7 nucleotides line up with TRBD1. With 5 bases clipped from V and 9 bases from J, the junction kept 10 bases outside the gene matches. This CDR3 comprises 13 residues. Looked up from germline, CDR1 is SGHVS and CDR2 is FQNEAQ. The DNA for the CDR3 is TGTGCCAGCAGCCCCATTCTCGGGGACAGGCAGTACTTC. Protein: CASSPILGDRQYF.

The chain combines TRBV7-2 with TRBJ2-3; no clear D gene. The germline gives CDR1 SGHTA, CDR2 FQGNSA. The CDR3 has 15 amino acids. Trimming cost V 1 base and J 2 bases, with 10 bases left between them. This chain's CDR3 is CASSLGRMVTDTQYF. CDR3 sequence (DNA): TGTGCCAGCAGCTTAGGAAGGATGGTCACAGATACGCAGTATTTT.

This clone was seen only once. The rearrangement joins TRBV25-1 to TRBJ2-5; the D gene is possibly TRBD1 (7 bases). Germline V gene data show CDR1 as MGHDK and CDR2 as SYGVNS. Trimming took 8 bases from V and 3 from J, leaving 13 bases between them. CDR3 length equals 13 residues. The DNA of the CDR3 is TGTGCCAGCGAGGGGGCGGGAAAAGAGACCCAGTACTTC. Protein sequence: CASEGAGKETQYF.

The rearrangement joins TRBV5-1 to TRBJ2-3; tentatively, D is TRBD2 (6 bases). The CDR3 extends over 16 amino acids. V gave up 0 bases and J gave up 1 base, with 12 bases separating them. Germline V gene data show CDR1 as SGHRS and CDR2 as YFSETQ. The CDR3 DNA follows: TGCGCCAGCAGCTTGGGGGTTAGCGGTGGCACAGATACGCAGTATTTT. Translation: CASSLGVSGGTDTQYF. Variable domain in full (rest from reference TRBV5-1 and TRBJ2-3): KAGVTQTPRYLIKTRGQQVTLSCSPISGHRSVSWYQQTPGQGLQFLFEYFSETQRNKGNFPGRFSGRQFSNSRSEMNVSTLELGDSALYLCASSLGVSGGTDTQYFGPGTRLTVL.

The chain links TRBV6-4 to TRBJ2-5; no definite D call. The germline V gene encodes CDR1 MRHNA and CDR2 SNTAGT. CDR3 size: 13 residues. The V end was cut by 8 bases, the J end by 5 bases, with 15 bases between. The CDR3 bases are TGTGCCAGCGCGGCGGTGCTGGGGGAGACCCAGTACTTC. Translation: CASAAVLGETQYF.

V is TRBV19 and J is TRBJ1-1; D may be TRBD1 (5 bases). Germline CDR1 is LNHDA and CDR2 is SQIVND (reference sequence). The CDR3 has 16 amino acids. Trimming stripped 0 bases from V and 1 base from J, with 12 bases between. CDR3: CASSIDGGRANTEAFF. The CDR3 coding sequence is TGTGCCAGTAGTATAGATGGGGGGAGAGCGAACACTGAAGCTTTCTTT.

For the CDR3, the DNA is TGTGCCAGCAGTCGCCACAGGGGGCGGTGGCAGCCCCAGCATTTT. Its translation: CASSRHRGRWQPQHF. V usage is TRBV2 and J usage is TRBJ1-5, with TRBD1 matching 9 bases. Germline trimming cut 5 bases from V and 7 bases from J; bases unmatched to any gene: 9. Germline V gives CDR1 SNHLY, CDR2 FYNNEI. The CDR3 spans 15 residues.

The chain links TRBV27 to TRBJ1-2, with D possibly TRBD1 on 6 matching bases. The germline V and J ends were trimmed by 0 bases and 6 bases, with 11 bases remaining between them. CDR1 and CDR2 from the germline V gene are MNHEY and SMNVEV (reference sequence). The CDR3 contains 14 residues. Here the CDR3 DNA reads TGTGCCAGCAGTTTATCCGGGGGGGCTGATGGCTACACCTTC. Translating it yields CASSLSGGADGYTF.

The DNA of the CDR3 is TGTGCCAGCAGTTATCAACCGGACAGGGACAATGAAAAACTGTTTTTT. Its translation is CASSYQPDRDNEKLFF. This chain uses TRBV6-5 with TRBJ1-4; 8 nucleotides match TRBD1. J lost 5 bases, V lost 3 bases, and 8 bases had no gene match. Germline CDR1 MNHEY, CDR2 SVGAGI. CDR3 length: 16 residues.